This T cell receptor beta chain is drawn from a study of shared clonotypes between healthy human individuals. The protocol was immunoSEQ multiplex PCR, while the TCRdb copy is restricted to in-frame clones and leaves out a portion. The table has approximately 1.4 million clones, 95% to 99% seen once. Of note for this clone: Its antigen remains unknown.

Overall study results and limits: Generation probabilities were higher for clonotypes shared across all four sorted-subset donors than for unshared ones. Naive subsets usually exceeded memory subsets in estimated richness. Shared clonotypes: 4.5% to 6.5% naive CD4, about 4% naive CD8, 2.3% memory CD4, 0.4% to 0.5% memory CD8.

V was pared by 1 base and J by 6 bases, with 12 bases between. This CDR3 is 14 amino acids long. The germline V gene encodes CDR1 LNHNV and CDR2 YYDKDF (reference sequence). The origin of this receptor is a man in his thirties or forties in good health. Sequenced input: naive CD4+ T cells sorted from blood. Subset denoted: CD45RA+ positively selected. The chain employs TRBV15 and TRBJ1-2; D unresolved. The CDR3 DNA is TGTGCCACCAGCAGAGGACCTCCTAAGGATGGCTACACCTTC. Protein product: CATSRGPPKDGYTF.